This TCR beta chain was recorded in a study of T cells in Graves' hyperthyroidism and ophthalmopathy (dated by TCRdb to between 2018 and 2021). Background on the whole study: Peripheral blood samples were taken at initial diagnosis, before any treatment was given. To identify TCR V-J signatures that set the groups apart, the researchers used a discovery cohort of approximately 98 patients, made up of roughly 45 with Graves' ophthalmopathy and 57 with stable Graves' hyperthyroidism. Prospective prediction of ophthalmopathy was tested in an independent validation cohort of 18 to 20 hyperthyroidism patients and approximately 17 patients who later progressed to ophthalmopathy. The 75 to 100 discovery patients were randomly split 7:3 into training and test sets. The study also compared thyroid tissue and blood T-cell repertoires from about 6 Graves' hyperthyroidism patients. After blood sampling, hyperthyroidism patients were treated with methimazole at a starting dose of 30 mg daily, and ophthalmopathy patients were treated with high-dose intravenous methylprednisolone. According to the paper, TCR Vbeta CDR3 sequencing was carried out on over 130 peripheral blood samples, which came from 40 to 45 ophthalmopathy, some 73 hyperthyroidism and roughly 17 progressor patients.

The TCR beta CDR3 regions were amplified from RNA transcripts. For the first round of RT-PCR on the TCR CDR3, the HTBI primer set was used together with the Qiagen OneStep RT-PCR kit. The libraries were constructed in a second round of multiplex PCR and then size-selected and purified. Libraries were sequenced paired-end with 100 bp reads on an Illumina HiSeq2000. As for how the authors treated the data: Raw data were processed with SOAPnuke, discarding reads with adapters, uncalled bases, mean Phred below 15, or no exact constant-primer or identifier match. COPE v1.2.5 was used to merge the high-quality paired reads, and each unique nucleotide sequence was defined as a clonotype. Clonotypes were aligned to IMGT TRBV, TRBD and TRBJ reference segments using MiTCR v1.1. The analysis included only V-J combinations with a frequency above 0.0001, which together covered 98% to 99.2% of the repertoires. The TCS score was defined as F50 (clonal expansion) divided by E x V (chaos), with BLOSUM62-based TCRdist calculated between CDR3 peptides within each V-J. Welch's t-statistics and random forest reduced around 520 V-J features to roughly 13, which were used in a naive Bayes classifier (R e1071). In TCRdb, the public reads were trimmed at Q25 with fastp and aligned with MiXCR, with productive beta chains retained. Each CDR3 protein gets just one entry, which takes the most common genes and DNA from the rows behind it. For this entry, the V and J calls and clone size follow TCRdb and not the study's own pipeline. The table for this sample lists hundreds of thousands of distinct CDR3 sequences; roughly 15% of them were counted only once. The ten largest clones take up approximately 35% of the sample.

Moderately to severely active disease, a Clinical Activity Score of at least 3, a NOSPECS grade of at least 4, and a duration under 3 months were present in ophthalmopathy patients. The study excluded patients with uncontrolled infections, other autoimmune diseases, pregnancy or lactation. Diagnoses were based on clinical symptoms, serum thyroxine and TRAb, thyroid ultrasound and orbital computed tomography. PBMCs were isolated from approximately 10 ml of fresh peripheral blood by Ficoll-Paque density gradient centrifugation. Total RNA was extracted using Trizol reagent, and RNA quality was assessed on an Agilent 2100 Bioanalyzer. Findings and caveats that apply to the study as a whole: Sample size was not statistically predetermined, and investigators were not blinded to group allocation. In validation, progression to ophthalmopathy was predicted by the model with almost 71% sensitivity and under 85% specificity, a median of about 6 months before onset. Blood samples also contained most of the expanded thyroid clonotypes (frequency above 0.001), which suggests that blood repertoires may reflect thyroid immune responses. A 13 V-J signature model separated ophthalmopathy from stable hyperthyroidism, with nearly 90% sensitivity and about 81% specificity in cross-validation and 80%/75% in testing.

From the cysteine up to the phenylalanine, the CDR3 has a length of 13 residues. This entry keeps only the CDR3 DNA: 39 bases, framed from base 1. After removal of 8 bases from V and 4 bases from J, the junction retains 4 bases not matched to a gene. From a lookup of the germline V gene, CDR1 and CDR2 are SNHLY and FYNNEI. Many counts were recorded for this clonotype. Its antigen is currently not known. No qualities accompany the bases; no much larger clone lies one base away. Sequenced: blood. Recombination joined TRBV2 with TRBJ2-1; the central 8 bases match TRBD2. This TCR was sampled from a woman between 35 and 50 years old with Graves' ophthalmopathy. The CDR3 loop reads CASQRGQYNEQFF. The nucleotides read TGTGCCAGCCAGCGGGGGCAGTACAATGAGCAGTTCTTC.